This section outlines one T cell receptor beta chain sequence together with its context. Its antigen is as yet unknown. The sample originates from a study of beta chain features in type 1 diabetes. Looking at the study overall: Comparable age, gender and cell yields were observed in patients relative to healthy donors. Study observations and caveats: It was among patients, rather than healthy donors, that naive, central memory and Treg TCRB repertoires appeared more similar.

The study reverse transcribed the entire isolated RNA, so it sequenced expressed TCRB transcripts. Around 4 million reads per sample were averaged for naive, central memory and regulatory samples. Method: immunoSEQ multiplex PCR; TCRdb's copy keeps in-frame clones and lacks some. This table holds nearly 250,000 clones, 13% to 15% found once. V trimming: 5 bases; J trimming: 7 bases; junction bases outside the gene matches: 8. Germline V CDR1 and CDR2: SEHNR, FQNEAQ (reference sequence). This CDR3 contains 15 residues. This clonotype originated in a woman between 40 and 50 years old in good health. The sequenced sample was naive CD4+ T cells from blood. This chain links TRBV7-9 with TRBJ2-1; the match to TRBD2 covers 10 bases. CDR3 protein: CASSRTSGLQNEQFF. The CDR3 region has the DNA TGTGCCAGCAGCAGGACTAGCGGACTCCAAAATGAGCAGTTCTTC. Filled out from reference TRBV7-9 and TRBJ2-1, the complete variable domain reads DTGVSQNPRHKITKRGQNVTFRCDPISEHNRLYWYRQTLGQGPEFLTYFQNEAQLEKSRLLSDRFSAERPKGSFSTLEIQRTEQGDSAMYLCASSRTSGLQNEQFFGPGTRLTVL.